This T cell receptor beta chain was sequenced during a study of CD8+ T cells in alopecia areata. Study context: Treatment of the treated patients consisted of oral tofacitinib, 5 to 10 mg twice daily.

Notes on the study in general: The study found higher clonality in lesional than normal scalp, especially in alopecia totalis/universalis.

The treatment is: oral pan-JAK inhibitor, 5-10 mg twice daily. As to this clone: Its antigen is currently unknown.

It was cDNA, reverse transcribed from extracted RNA, that served as the sequencing template. Assay used: immunoSEQ multiplex PCR; TCRdb lists only in-frame clones, some missing. The data show 110,000 to 150,000 clones, nearly 55% seen once. The ends lost 6 bases at V and 0 bases at J; junction bases unmatched: 1. Germline loops: CDR1 MGHDK, CDR2 SYGVNS. This CDR3 region has 14 residues. The clonotype comes from a human donor with alopecia areata. The sequenced sample was CD8+ T cells sorted from blood, obtained at week 4, from a patient treated with tofacitinib. The gene calls are TRBV25-1 and TRBJ2-1; TRBD1 agrees at 8 bases. CDR3 residues: CASSDRGSYNEQFF. In DNA, the CDR3 is TGTGCCAGCAGCGACAGGGGCTCCTACAATGAGCAGTTCTTC.